Listed below are T cell receptor beta chains from one sample, sequenced in a study of T cell responses to AZD1222 COVID-19 vaccine. TCRdb's copy holds only in-frame clones and misses some; the assay was immunoSEQ multiplex PCR. This table holds 100,000 to 150,000 clones, 90% found once. Sequenced here: peripheral blood, sampled on day 0 of MenACWY control vaccination. The source of these receptors is an adult in good health. The CDR3 runs from the conserved cysteine through the conserved F or W. A D gene is named only where the DNA matches it firmly. The size of a clone is reported for some rows only, either as once, few or many, or as a class for expanded clones.

j_call	v_call	clone_size	d_call	cdr3_nt	cdr3_aa
TRBJ2-5	TRBV7-9	.	.	TGTGCCAGCAGCCTGACAGGTTGGGAGACCCAGTACTTC	CASSLTGWETQYF
TRBJ2-7	TRBV4-2	once	TRBD2	TGTGCCAGCAGCCAAGGTCCGGGCGGGGGAGAGCAGTACTTC	CASSQGPGGGEQYF
TRBJ2-5	TRBV30	.	.	TGTGCCTGGAAGGGGGTACGGGAGACCCAGTACTTC	CAWKGVRETQYF
TRBJ1-4	TRBV7-9	.	TRBD1	TGTGCCAGCAGCTCAGGGACAGCAACTAATGAAAAACTGTTTTTT	CASSSGTATNEKLFF
TRBJ2-1	TRBV2	.	TRBD2	TGTGCCAGCAGTGAGCCTGGACTAGCGGGAGGAGGAGATGAGCAGTTCTTC	CASSEPGLAGGGDEQFF
TRBJ1-1	TRBV30	.	.	TGTGCCTGGAAGGAGGGCAGCGTGGGCACTGAAGCTTTCTTT	CAWKEGSVGTEAFF
TRBJ2-1	TRBV7-3	.	TRBD2	TGTGCCAGCAGCCCCGAAAGCGGGAGCTCCTACAATGAGCAGTTCTTC	CASSPESGSSYNEQFF
TRBJ1-6	TRBV18	.	TRBD1	TGTGCCAGCTCACAAAGGACAGGGCTGGGGTCACCCCTCCACTTT	CASSQRTGLGSPLHF
TRBJ2-2	TRBV19	.	.	TGTGCCAGTAGTATCCCCAGTATCGACACCGGGGAGCTGTTTTTT	CASSIPSIDTGELFF
TRBJ1-6	TRBV7-9	.	TRBD1	TGTGCCAGCAGCCCGTGGACAGGGGATAATTCACCCCTCCACTTT	CASSPWTGDNSPLHF
TRBJ1-5	TRBV10-2	.	.	TGCGCCAGCAGTGCCGAACGAGAACAGCCCCAGCATTTT	CASSAEREQPQHF
TRBJ2-1	TRBV6-1	.	.	TGTGCCAGCAGTGAGACTAGAAGCTCCTACAATGAGCAGTTCTTC	CASSETRSSYNEQFF
TRBJ2-1	TRBV9	once	.	TGTGCCAGCAGCGACCGAAGTCTAGCTATCCATGAGCAGTTCTTC	CASSDRSLAIHEQFF
TRBJ2-1	TRBV24-1	.	.	TGTGCCACCAGTGACCCTGTCGGGCATTACAATGAGCAGTTCTTC	CATSDPVGHYNEQFF
TRBJ2-5	TRBV5-1	few	.	TGCGCCAGCAGCTTGGCCGACAGGCCCCAAGAGACCCAGTACTTC	CASSLADRPQETQYF
TRBJ2-2	TRBV9	.	TRBD2	TGTGCCAGCAGCTTGACTAGCGGGAGGGAAGGCGGGGAGCTGTTTTTT	CASSLTSGREGGELFF
TRBJ1-6	TRBV18	.	.	TGTGCCAGCTCACCATCAAGGCCTGACTATGGTTCACCCCTCCACTTT	CASSPSRPDYGSPLHF
TRBJ1-5	TRBV6-2/TRBV6-3	once	.	TGTGCCAGCAGTTACGACCCCGACAGCACGAATCAGCCCCAGCATTTT	CASSYDPDSTNQPQHF
TRBJ2-5	TRBV9	.	.	TGTGCCAGCAGCGCGGGGGGCTATCAAGAGACCCAGTACTTC	CASSAGGYQETQYF
TRBJ1-1	TRBV29-1	.	.	TGCAGCGTTGCTCCAGGGATGAACACTGAAGCTTTCTTT	CSVAPGMNTEAFF
TRBJ2-3	TRBV15	.	.	TGTGCCACCAGCCAGGGGCAGGGTGGGAGGACAGATACGCAGTATTTT	CATSQGQGGRTDTQYF
TRBJ2-3	TRBV28	.	TRBD2	TGTGCCAGCAATCAGCGGGGGGGCCTCACAGATACGCAGTATTTT	CASNQRGGLTDTQYF
TRBJ1-5	TRBV27	.	.	TGTGCCAGCAGTTTTACGGGAGGGGAAGGACAGCCCCAGCATTTT	CASSFTGGEGQPQHF
TRBJ1-4	TRBV7-2	once	TRBD1	TGTGCCAGCAGCTTCACCGGGACAGGCGATGAAAAACTGTTTTTT	CASSFTGTGDEKLFF
TRBJ2-7	TRBV6-1	.	TRBD1	TGTGCCAGCAGTGAAGGACAGGGCGCCTACGAGCAGTACTTC	CASSEGQGAYEQYF
TRBJ2-2	TRBV6-5	.	.	TGTGCCAGCGGGGGGCTGGGCACCGGGGAGCTGTTTTTT	CASGGLGTGELFF
TRBJ2-3	TRBV18	.	.	TGTGCCAGCTCACCAATTCAGGGGGGTTCAGATACGCAGTATTTT	CASSPIQGGSDTQYF
TRBJ2-3	TRBV6-5	.	TRBD2	TGTGCCAGCACCCCTGGCGGGGGTCGGGCGCAGTATTTT	CASTPGGGRAQYF
TRBJ2-7	TRBV28	.	TRBD1	TGTGCCACCACATCCGGGACAGCTATCTCCTACGAGCAGTACTTC	CATTSGTAISYEQYF
TRBJ2-4	TRBV7-2	once	.	TGTGCCAGCAGCCAGTCAAAGGGGGGGCAAAACATTCAGTACTTC	CASSQSKGGQNIQYF
TRBJ1-4	TRBV2	.	.	TGTGCCAGCAGTGTGGGCGGACAAAGACTGTTTTTT	CASSVGGQRLFF
TRBJ1-1	TRBV6-5	.	.	TGTGCCAGCAGTTACTCGAAAACAGGAGAGGGAGCTTTCTTT	CASSYSKTGEGAFF
TRBJ1-6	TRBV4-2	.	TRBD1	TGTGCCAGCAGCCAACCCACAACCGGCGGGACAGGGAATTCACCCCTCCACTTT	CASSQPTTGGTGNSPLHF